These T cell receptor beta chains were read from a single sample in a study of shared T cell receptors in the human thymus. TCRdb keeps only in-frame clones here, not all; method: immunoSEQ multiplex PCR. The table has 600,000 to 900,000 clones, roughly 85% seen once; the top ten hold roughly 0.01%. These records were also assigned to another study, of human thymus T cells.

The sequenced sample consisted of thymocytes. The receptors were gathered from a girl under three years old with a congenital heart defect. The CDR3 runs from the conserved cysteine through the conserved F or W. Fields, in order: D gene, J gene, CDR3 length, V gene, CDR3 DNA, CDR3 protein. D genes are given only for firm matches.

>NA|TRBJ1-4|15|TRBV29-1
TGCAGCGTTAGGGCAGGGCTGGCGACTAATGAAAAACTGTTTTTT
CSVRAGLATNEKLFF
>NA|TRBJ2-5|15|TRBV5-1
TGCGCCAGCAGCTTGGTAGGCAGGGGTAACGAGACCCAGTACTTC
CASSLVGRGNETQYF
>TRBD1|TRBJ1-5|13|TRBV27
TGTGCCAGCAGGGGACAGAGCAATCAGCCCCAGCATTTT
CASRGQSNQPQHF
>NA|TRBJ1-1|17|TRBV7-4
TGTGCCAGCAGCTCACGAAAGCCGGGGAGAGAGAACACTGAAGCTTTCTTT
CASSSRKPGRENTEAFF
>NA|TRBJ2-3|15|TRBV7-9
TGTGCCAGCAGCTTAGCGAGGCAGAGCACAGATACGCAGTATTTT
CASSLARQSTDTQYF
>TRBD1|TRBJ1-2|15|TRBV6-5
TGTGCCAGCAGACAAACGACAGGGGGCTCCTATGGCTACACCTTC
CASRQTTGGSYGYTF
>TRBD2|TRBJ2-3|16|TRBV9
TGTGCCAGCAGCCCCAGACTAGCAGCTAGCACAGATACGCAGTATTTT
CASSPRLAASTDTQYF
>NA|TRBJ1-1|18|TRBV5-1
TGCGCCAGCAGCTTGGAGATTTTAGGGGAAAGCTCGTACACTGAAGCTTTCTTT
CASSLEILGESSYTEAFF
>NA|TRBJ2-5|21|TRBV5-1
TGCGCCAGCAGCCCAAATTCGGTCGTACGCACAACAAGGGGTCTCCAAGAGACCCAGTACTTC
CASSPNSVVRTTRGLQETQYF
>TRBD1|TRBJ2-1|16|TRBV5-3
TGTGCCAGAAGCGCCACCGGGACAGGTTGCGACAATGAGCAGTTCTTC
CARSATGTGCDNEQFF